Sequencing of this TCR beta chain was carried out in a study of shared T cell receptors in the human thymus. Profiling relied on immunoSEQ multiplex PCR, and the TCRdb table lists in-frame clones only, not all of them. Altogether under 700,000 clones are present, 78% being singletons, with the ten largest covering approximately 0.013%. The CDR3 length is 15 residues. Germline V gene data show CDR1 as SGHTA and CDR2 as FQGNSA. Trimming removed 3 bases from V and 6 bases from J; junction bases left unmatched: 4. The same sample was also studied in work on human thymus T cells.

The rearrangement links TRBV7-2 to TRBJ2-1, with 11 nucleotides matching TRBD2. Sequencing was performed on thymocytes. The sequence derives from a boy younger than two with a congenital heart defect. This CDR3 reads CASSLLAGGLNEQFF. DNA for the CDR3: TGTGCCAGCAGCTTGCTAGCGGGAGGCCTCAATGAGCAGTTCTTC.